Listed below are T cell receptor beta chains from one sample, sequenced in a study of CD8+ T cells in alopecia areata. Sequencing was performed with immunoSEQ multiplex PCR; in TCRdb, only in-frame clones are kept and a portion is missing. The profile shows 150,000 or so clones, around 87% of them singletons. Sequenced here: CD8+ T cells sorted from blood, sampled at week 0. These receptors were obtained from a human donor with alopecia areata. Both conserved end residues are part of each CDR3. A D gene is named only where the DNA matches it firmly. Size is stated for part of the rows, as once, few or many counts, or as a class when the clone is expanded.

D gene	V gene	clone size	J gene	CDR3 protein	CDR3 DNA
TRBD2	TRBV29-1	NA	TRBJ2-3	CSVELAGDSTDTQYF	TGCAGCGTCGAACTAGCGGGGGACTCCACAGATACGCAGTATTTT
NA	TRBV6-6	once	TRBJ2-1	CASSSFVGDEQFF	TGTGCCAGCAGTTCCTTTGTGGGCGATGAGCAGTTCTTC
TRBD2	TRBV19	NA	TRBJ2-3	CASSMPGLAGDTQYF	TGTGCCAGTAGTATGCCGGGACTAGCGGGAGATACGCAGTATTTT
TRBD2	TRBV27	NA	TRBJ2-2	CASSLAGGWNTGELFF	TGTGCCAGCAGTTTAGCGGGAGGGTGGAACACCGGGGAGCTGTTTTTT
NA	TRBV27	once	TRBJ2-7	CASRVGGGLDTEQYF	TGTGCCAGCCGGGTGGGGGGTGGTTTGGACACCGAGCAGTACTTC
TRBD1	TRBV27	NA	TRBJ1-1	CASSLSTGQSNTEAFF	TGTGCCAGCAGTTTATCGACGGGACAGTCGAACACTGAAGCTTTCTTT
NA	TRBV30	NA	TRBJ1-1	CAWNFWGDTEAFF	TGTGCCTGGAACTTTTGGGGGGACACTGAAGCTTTCTTT
TRBD2	TRBV14	NA	TRBJ2-3	CASSQVAGAGYTQYF	TGTGCCAGCAGCCAAGTTGCGGGAGCCGGGTATACGCAGTATTTT
TRBD1	TRBV30	NA	TRBJ2-1	CAANTGGRGGEQFF	TGTGCCGCAAACACAGGGGGGCGTGGGGGTGAGCAGTTCTTC
TRBD1	TRBV29-1	NA	TRBJ2-2	CSALQGQGVGELFF	TGCAGCGCTCTACAGGGACAGGGTGTCGGGGAGCTGTTTTTT
TRBD1	TRBV7-6	NA	TRBJ1-1	CASSPGTGGSNTEAFF	TGTGCCAGCAGCCCCGGCACAGGGGGCTCGAACACTGAAGCTTTCTTT
NA	TRBV7-9	NA	TRBJ2-3	CASSLSGTTDTQYF	TGTGCCAGCAGCTTATCCGGGACCACAGATACGCAGTATTTT
NA	TRBV9	NA	TRBJ1-4	CASSGGGSTNEKLFF	TGTGCCAGCAGCGGCGGGGGCTCAACTAATGAAAAACTGTTTTTT
TRBD2	TRBV7-9	NA	TRBJ2-3	CASSSGLAGFPDTQYF	TGTGCCAGCAGCTCGGGACTAGCGGGATTCCCAGATACGCAGTATTTT
NA	TRBV4-1	NA	TRBJ1-1	CASSQNESPWNTEAFF	TGCGCCAGCAGCCAAAATGAGTCTCCGTGGAACACTGAAGCTTTCTTT
NA	TRBV11-2	NA	TRBJ2-7	CASSLGTDYEQYF	TGTGCCAGCAGCTTAGGGACAGACTACGAGCAGTACTTC